These 32 T cell receptor beta chains were sequenced from one sample in a study of cytomegalovirus exposure and HLA in healthy donors. The PCR ran on 60 Vbeta and 13 Jbeta primers. Method: immunoSEQ multiplex PCR; TCRdb's copy keeps in-frame clones and lacks some. The data contain some 130,000 clones, about 70% of them singletons. Material for sequencing was PBMCs. Receptors were obtained from a male donor in good health and CMV-seronegative.

The rearrangement uses TRBV2 and TRBJ1-4; weak D call: TRBD1 (5 bases). Germline V CDR1 and CDR2: SNHLY, FYNNEI. The CDR3 consists of 11 residues. V shed 4 bases and J shed 14 bases, with 11 bases lying between them. CDR3 bases: TGTGCCAGCAGTGCGGGGGAGGCGCTGTTTTTT. Its translation is CASSAGEALFF. The variable domain in full, with the rest retrieved from reference TRBV2 and TRBJ1-4, is EPEVTQTPSHQVTQMGQEVILRCVPISNHLYFYWYRQILGQKVEFLVSFYNNEISEKSEIFDDQFSVERPDGSNFTLKIRSTKLEDSAMYFCASSAGEALFFGSGTQLSVL.

The rearrangement joins TRBV5-5 to TRBJ2-2; 7 bases line up with TRBD1. This CDR3 contains 13 residues. V was pared by 4 bases and J by 6 bases, with 3 bases of the junction left unmatched. Germline V gene data show CDR1 as SGHKS and CDR2 as YYEKEE (reference sequence). The CDR3 region has the DNA TGTGCCAGCAGCACCGGGACAGCCGGGGAGCTGTTTTTT. It is translated as CASSTGTAGELFF.

The V and J genes are TRBV5-6 and TRBJ2-5; unclear D gene. The J call may not be correct, given that the DNA end is closer to TRBJ2-7. This CDR3 comprises 14 residues. Germline V gene data show CDR1 as SGHDT and CDR2 as YYEEEE. The CDR3 bases are TGTGCCAGCAGCTTTGACTTCAACTCCTACGAGCAGTACTTC. Encoded protein: CASSFDFNSYEQYF.

This chain uses TRBV20-1 with TRBJ1-2; 7 bases line up with TRBD1. Germline assignment: CDR1 DFQATT and CDR2 SNEGSKA (reference sequence). This CDR3 is built from 11 residues. Trimming cost V 6 bases and J 8 bases; bases outside gene matches: 6. As DNA, the CDR3 is TGCAGTGCCTATAGGACAGGAGGCTACACCTTC. Its protein product is CSAYRTGGYTF.

The chain is built from TRBV7-9 and TRBJ1-5; D call uncertain. CDR1 is SEHNR and CDR2 is FQNEAQ in the germline V gene (reference sequence). The ends were cut back, 8 bases at V and 2 bases at J, with 10 bases in the middle. The CDR3 sequence is 13 residues long. Here the CDR3 reads CASGRGGNQPQHF. CDR3 coding DNA: TGTGCCAGCGGCCGGGGTGGCAATCAGCCCCAGCATTTT.

The chain has TRBV18 and TRBJ1-1; 8 bases agree with TRBD1. Looked up from germline, CDR1 is KGHSH and CDR2 is LQKENI. The trim removed 9 bases at V and 3 bases at J, leaving 9 bases unmatched. This CDR3 region has 14 residues. CDR3 sequence reads: CASHRGSGDTEAFF. CDR3 DNA: TGTGCCAGTCACAGGGGGAGTGGTGACACTGAAGCTTTCTTT. Supplemented by reference TRBV18 and TRBJ1-1, the full variable domain reads NAGVMQNPRHLVRRRGQEARLRCSPMKGHSHVYWYRQLPEEGLKFMVYLQKENIIDESGMPKERFSAEFPKEGPSILRIQQVVRGDSAAYFCASHRGSGDTEAFFGQGTRLTVV.

This clone was counted once. The CDR3 here is CASSTPRQGSDEQYF. CDR3 nucleotides: TGTGCCAGCAGCACACCAAGACAGGGAAGCGACGAGCAGTACTTC. V usage is TRBV6-5 and J usage is TRBJ2-7; 7 nucleotides agree with TRBD1. V dropped 6 bases and J dropped 5; count of bases not matched to a gene: 13. This CDR3 is 15 amino acids long. Germline V gene sequence: CDR1 MNHEY, CDR2 SVGAGI.

The CDR3 protein is CASSVGGRGKVQYF. The CDR3 DNA reads as TGTGCCAGCAGCGTAGGAGGGCGGGGTAAAGTGCAGTACTTC. This sequence joins TRBV9 and TRBJ2-7, with D possibly matching TRBD2 (6 bases). Germline-derived CDR1 and CDR2 are SGDLS and YYNGEE. The CDR3 is made up of 14 amino acids. With 0 bases removed from V and 9 bases from J, the gap between germline ends came to 16 bases.

The table lists this clone with a few counts. The gene calls are TRBV7-9 and TRBJ1-4, with 7 bases aligning to TRBD1. Trimming cost V 5 bases and J 6 bases; bases outside gene matches: 12. The germline V gene has CDR1 SEHNR and CDR2 FQNEAQ (reference sequence). This CDR3 comprises 16 residues. CDR3 sequence: CASSPAEGQSYEKLFF. The CDR3 DNA follows: TGTGCCAGCAGCCCGGCCGAGGGACAGAGCTATGAAAAACTGTTTTTT.

The rearrangement links TRBV28 to TRBJ1-5; TRBD1 is a possible D gene (6 bases). Trimming cost V 7 bases and J 7 bases, with 14 bases left between them. The CDR3 has 13 residues. Germline CDR1 reads MDHEN; CDR2 reads SYDVKM. CDR3 DNA sequence: TGTGCCAGCAATCTACAGGGTCAGCAGCCCCAGCATTTT. It encodes CASNLQGQQPQHF.

This chain connects TRBV6-5 to TRBJ2-4; tentative D call: TRBD2 (6 bases). CDR1 and CDR2 from the germline V gene are MNHEY and SVGAGI. The CDR3 contains 15 residues. Trimming stripped 0 bases from V and 0 bases from J, with 6 bases between. The CDR3 DNA reads TGTGCCAGCAGTTACTCGGGACTAGCCAAAAACATTCAGTACTTC. Residues: CASSYSGLAKNIQYF.

The chain is built from TRBV4-2 and TRBJ2-1, with a tentative D call TRBD1 (5 bases). The CDR3 is 15 residues long. Germline V lookup: CDR1 LGHNA, CDR2 YNFKEQ. V was shortened by 1 base and J by 8 bases, with 15 bases between the two germline ends. This CDR3 reads CASSQGYGHQDEQFF. CDR3 DNA sequence: TGTGCCAGCAGCCAAGGCTACGGACACCAGGATGAGCAGTTCTTC.

This chain links TRBV11-2 with TRBJ2-7; 9 bases align to TRBD2. Germline V gene sequence: CDR1 SGHAT, CDR2 FQNNGV. The J segment lost 4 bases and the V segment lost 0 bases, leaving 4 bases of the junction unmatched. The CDR3 consists of 15 residues. DNA of the CDR3: TGTGCCAGCAGCTTAGAGGGAGCGGGAGGATACGAGCAGTACTTC. Translated: CASSLEGAGGYEQYF.

By share of the sample, this clone is medium-sized. In DNA form, the CDR3 reads TGTGCCAGCAGTGTCTGGACAGGGGGCGTTTACGAGCAGTACTTC. Translated: CASSVWTGGVYEQYF. The genes are TRBV6-1 and TRBJ2-7; 11 bases are a match to TRBD1. CDR1 is MNHNS and CDR2 is SASEGT in the germline V gene. Unmatched junction bases numbered 6, after V lost 4 bases and J lost 4 bases. The CDR3 has 15 residues.

The chain joins TRBV7-2 to TRBJ2-1; 7 bases fit TRBD1. The CDR3 consists of 16 residues. Trimming took 5 bases from V and 0 from J; bases not matched to a gene: 7. Germline V gene data show CDR1 as SGHTA and CDR2 as FQGNSA. The CDR3 is CASSRDGQASYNEQFF. CDR3 nucleotides: TGTGCCAGCAGCAGGGACGGACAGGCCTCCTACAATGAGCAGTTCTTC.

This chain connects TRBV21-1 to TRBJ2-7; the D call in the table, TRBD2, was not verified against the DNA. TRBV21-1 represents a pseudogene. The CDR3 has 15 amino acids. CDR3 DNA: TGTGCCAGCAGCATGAGGGCGGGCTGCTACGATGAGCAGTACTTC. It encodes CASSMRAGCYDEQYF.

This clone has a handful of counts. Other DNA sequences in this sample translate to the same CDR3. The chain combines TRBV18 with TRBJ1-2; tentatively, D is TRBD1 (5 bases). This CDR3 contains 14 residues. Germline V gene data show CDR1 as KGHSH and CDR2 as LQKENI. V was clipped by 3 bases and J by 4 bases, with 12 bases between them. The CDR3 region is CASSPPTESYGYTF. CDR3 nucleotides: TGTGCCAGCTCACCTCCGACAGAAAGCTATGGCTACACCTTC.

This CDR3 reads CASSLARGGFRGYTEAFF. As DNA, the CDR3 is TGCGCCAGCAGCTTGGCTCGGGGGGGGTTCAGGGGGTACACTGAAGCTTTCTTT. V is TRBV5-1 and J is TRBJ1-1, with 7 nucleotides matching TRBD1. This CDR3 is 18 amino acids long. V lost 0 bases to trimming and J lost 3 bases; unmatched junction nucleotides: 14. Germline V gives CDR1 SGHRS, CDR2 YFSETQ.

This chain links TRBV28 with TRBJ1-2, with 9 bases identical to TRBD1. V lost 3 bases to trimming and J lost 10 bases; unmatched junction nucleotides: 6. The CDR3 contains 13 residues. Germline V lookup: CDR1 MDHEN, CDR2 SYDVKM. CDR3 sequence reads: CASSLPQGASYTF. CDR3 nucleotide sequence: TGTGCCAGCAGTTTGCCACAGGGGGCTTCCTACACCTTC.

This rearrangement joins TRBV7-8 to TRBJ2-7; TRBD2 is a possible D gene (6 bases). From germline, CDR1 is SGHVS and CDR2 FQNEAQ. V was shortened by 4 bases and J by 4 bases, with 14 bases between the two germline ends. CDR3 size: 14 residues. CDR3 nucleotide sequence: TGTGCCAGCAGCTCCTCTTTGGGAGGATACGAGCAGTACTTC. Its protein is CASSSSLGGYEQYF.

The rearrangement links TRBV27 to TRBJ2-3, with TRBD1 identical over 7 bases. The CDR3 contains 15 residues. J gave up 5 bases and V 6 bases, and 11 bases lay outside the gene matches. The germline CDR1 and CDR2 sequences are MNHEY and SMNVEV (reference sequence). CDR3 sequence: CASRPRTGSIDTQYF. In DNA form, the CDR3 reads TGTGCCAGCAGGCCACGGACAGGTAGTATAGATACGCAGTATTTT.

This chain connects TRBV4-3 to TRBJ2-7; 13 positions agree with TRBD2. The length of the CDR3 is 16 residues. The germline gives CDR1 LGHNA, CDR2 YSLEER. The trim removed 0 bases at V and 2 bases at J, leaving 1 base unmatched. The CDR3 protein is CASSQDGLAGAYEQYF. The CDR3 nucleotides read TGCGCCAGCAGCCAAGACGGACTAGCGGGAGCCTACGAGCAGTACTTC.

The V call is TRBV28, the J call TRBJ2-7, with D tentatively TRBD1 (7 bases). Germline values: CDR1 MDHEN, CDR2 SYDVKM. The V end was cut by 1 base, the J end by 3 bases, with 16 bases between. The CDR3 contains 16 residues. The DNA for the CDR3 is TGTGCCAGCAGTTTATACGGGCGGGGACAGCTCTACGAGCAGTACTTC. As protein: CASSLYGRGQLYEQYF.

CDR3 nucleotides: TGCGCCAGCAGCTCACAGGGGGCTGATGTGTACACTGAAGCTTTCTTT. It translates to CASSSQGADVYTEAFF. The genes are TRBV5-1 and TRBJ1-1; the match to TRBD1 covers 9 bases. This CDR3 spans 16 amino acids. Germline V gene lookup returns CDR1 SGHRS and CDR2 YFSETQ. Trimming removed 3 bases from V and 3 bases from J; junction bases left unmatched: 9.

The chain joins TRBV27 to TRBJ2-7, with a possible D match to TRBD1 (5 bases). V was clipped by 5 bases and J by 3 bases, with 8 bases between them. Germline V gene sequence: CDR1 MNHEY, CDR2 SMNVEV (reference sequence). There are 12 residues in the CDR3. CDR3 nucleotides: TGTGCCAGCAGTGAAAGGGGCTACGAGCAGTACTTC. Translated, it gives CASSERGYEQYF.

The chain uses TRBV4-1 and TRBJ2-6; D remains ambiguous. The CDR3 loop spans 15 amino acids. Germline assignment: CDR1 MGHRA and CDR2 YSYEKL. The ends were cut back, 1 base at V and 1 base at J, with 5 bases in the middle. CDR3 loop: CASSQGSSGANVLTF. Here the CDR3 DNA reads TGCGCCAGCAGCCAAGGGAGTTCTGGGGCCAACGTCCTGACTTTC.

This chain connects TRBV15 to TRBJ2-4, with D unresolved. CDR1 and CDR2 from the germline V gene are LNHNV and YYDKDF (reference sequence). The CDR3 extends over 14 amino acids. V lost 0 bases, J lost 0 bases, and 3 bases lay in between. CDR3 sequence: CATSRELAKNIQYF. CDR3 in DNA: TGTGCCACCAGCAGAGAACTAGCCAAAAACATTCAGTACTTC.

The chain is built from TRBV7-9 and TRBJ2-1; possible D gene TRBD2, 5 bases. Trimming stripped 4 bases from V and 2 bases from J, with 6 bases between. In germline, CDR1 is SEHNR, CDR2 FQNEAQ (reference sequence). The CDR3 consists of 13 residues. DNA for the CDR3: TGTGCCAGCAGCTCCGGGACCTACAATGAGCAGTTCTTC. Its protein is CASSSGTYNEQFF. Together with reference TRBV7-9 and TRBJ2-1, the CDR3 gives the full variable domain: DTGVSQNPRHKITKRGQNVTFRCDPISEHNRLYWYRQTLGQGPEFLTYFQNEAQLEKSRLLSDRFSAERPKGSFSTLEIQRTEQGDSAMYLCASSSGTYNEQFFGPGTRLTVL.

V usage is TRBV28 and J usage is TRBJ1-5; D is perhaps TRBD1 (6 bases). The CDR3 loop spans 16 amino acids. Trimming took 2 bases from V and 5 from J, leaving 16 bases between them. Germline CDR1 is MDHEN and CDR2 is SYDVKM. CDR3 DNA sequence: TGTGCCAGCAGTTTACCACGGGGGGCCGAAGATCAGCCCCAGCATTTT. Its translation: CASSLPRGAEDQPQHF.

The V call is TRBV6-5, the J call TRBJ1-1; D is possibly TRBD1 (5 bases). V lost 1 base and J lost 4, with 13 bases in between. Germline CDR1 is MNHEY and CDR2 is SVGAGI. The CDR3 sequence is 15 residues long. In nucleotides, the CDR3 is TGTGCCAGCAGTTACTACGGGGGGATGGTCACTGAAGCTTTCTTT. Residues: CASSYYGGMVTEAFF.

The chain has TRBV10-1 and TRBJ1-4; 7 bases are shared with TRBD1. There are 16 residues in the CDR3. The V and J ends lost 3 bases and 4 bases, in that order; junction bases with no gene match: 8. From germline, CDR1 is WNHNN and CDR2 SYGVQD (reference sequence). CDR3 nucleotide sequence: TGCGCCAGCAGTGACCCAAGGGGGCACAATAATGAAAAACTGTTTTTT. Residues: CASSDPRGHNNEKLFF.

This clone was picked up one time. This rearrangement joins TRBV18 to TRBJ2-7; 9 bases are a match to TRBD1. Germline loops: CDR1 KGHSH, CDR2 LQKENI. This CDR3 spans 15 amino acids. V shed 6 bases, J shed 6 bases, and the junction held 12 bases outside the gene matches. The CDR3 reads CASSSRTGEAGEQYF. In nucleotides, the CDR3 is TGTGCCAGCTCTTCAAGGACAGGGGAGGCGGGCGAGCAGTACTTC.